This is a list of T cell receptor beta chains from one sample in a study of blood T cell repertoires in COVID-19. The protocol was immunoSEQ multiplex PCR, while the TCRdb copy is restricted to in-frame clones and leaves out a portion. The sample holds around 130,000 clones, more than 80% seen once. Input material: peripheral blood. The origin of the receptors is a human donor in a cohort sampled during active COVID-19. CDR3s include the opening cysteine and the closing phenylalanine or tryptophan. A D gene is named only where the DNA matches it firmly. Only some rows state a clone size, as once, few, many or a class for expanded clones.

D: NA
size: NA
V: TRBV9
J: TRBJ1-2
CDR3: CASSGGNRVSGYTF
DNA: TGTGCCAGCAGCGGAGGGAACAGGGTGAGTGGCTACACCTTC

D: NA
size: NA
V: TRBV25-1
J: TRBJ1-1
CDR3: CASSEMKRAEAFF
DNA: TGTGCCAGCAGTGAAATGAAGAGGGCTGAAGCTTTCTTT

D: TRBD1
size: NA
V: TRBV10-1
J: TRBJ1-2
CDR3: CATKGQGAGGYTF
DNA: TGCGCCACCAAGGGACAGGGGGCCGGTGGCTACACCTTC

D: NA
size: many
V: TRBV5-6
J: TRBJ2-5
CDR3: CASSLAGAETQYF
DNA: TGTGCCAGCAGCTTGGCTGGGGCCGAGACCCAGTACTTC

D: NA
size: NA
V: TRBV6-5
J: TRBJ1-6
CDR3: CASSYRGGGHNSPLHF
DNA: TGTGCCAGCAGTTACCGGGGAGGTGGCCATAATTCACCCCTCCACTTT

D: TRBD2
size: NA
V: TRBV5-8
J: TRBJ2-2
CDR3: CASSEGLAGVGTGELFF
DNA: TGTGCCAGCAGCGAGGGACTAGCGGGAGTAGGGACCGGGGAGCTGTTTTTT

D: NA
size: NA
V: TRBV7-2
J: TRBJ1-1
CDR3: CASSQLPSSTEAFF
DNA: TGTGCCAGCAGCCAATTACCGTCTAGCACTGAAGCTTTCTTT

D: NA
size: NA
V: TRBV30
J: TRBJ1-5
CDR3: CAWEQGSGNQPQHF
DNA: TGTGCCTGGGAACAGGGATCGGGCAATCAGCCCCAGCATTTT

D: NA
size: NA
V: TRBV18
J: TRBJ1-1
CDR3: CASSEYTGGITEAFF
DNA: TGTGCCAGCTCTGAATATACGGGGGGAATCACTGAAGCTTTCTTT

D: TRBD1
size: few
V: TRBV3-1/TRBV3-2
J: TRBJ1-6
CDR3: CASRSAGGNNSPLHF
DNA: TGTGCCAGCAGAAGCGCAGGGGGGAATAATTCACCCCTCCACTTT

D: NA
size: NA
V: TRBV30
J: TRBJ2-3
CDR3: CAWSSGDTQYF
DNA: TGTGCCTGGAGTTCGGGAGATACGCAGTATTTT

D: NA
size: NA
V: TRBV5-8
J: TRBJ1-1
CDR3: CASTPYTEAFF
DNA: TGTGCCAGCACCCCGTACACTGAAGCTTTCTTT

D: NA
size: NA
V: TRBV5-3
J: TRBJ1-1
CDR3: CARSLPGQNTEAFF
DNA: TGTGCCAGAAGCTTGCCAGGGCAGAACACTGAAGCTTTCTTT

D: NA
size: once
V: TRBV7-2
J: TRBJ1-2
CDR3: CASSSGGETMGYTF
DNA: TGTGCCAGCAGCTCCGGGGGGGAGACTATGGGCTACACCTTC

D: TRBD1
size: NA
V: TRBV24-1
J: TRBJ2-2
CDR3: CATSSGTENTGELFF
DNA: TGTGCCACCAGTTCCGGGACAGAGAACACCGGGGAGCTGTTTTTT

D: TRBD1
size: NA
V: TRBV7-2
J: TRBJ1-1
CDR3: CASSSQTRTGEAFF
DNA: TGTGCCAGCAGCTCACAAACCCGGACAGGGGAAGCTTTCTTT

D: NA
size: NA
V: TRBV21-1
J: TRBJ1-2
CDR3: CASGPPARDSDIPYGYTF
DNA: TGTGCCAGCGGACCGCCAGCTCGGGACAGCGATATCCCCTATGGCTACACCTTC

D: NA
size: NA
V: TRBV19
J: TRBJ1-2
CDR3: CASSRQAPNALTF
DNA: TGTGCCAGTAGTAGGCAGGCACCCAACGCTTTAACCTTC

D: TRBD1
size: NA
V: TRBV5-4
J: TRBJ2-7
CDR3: CASSLGGQVSYEQYF
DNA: TGTGCCAGCAGCTTGGGGGGACAGGTCTCCTACGAGCAGTACTTC

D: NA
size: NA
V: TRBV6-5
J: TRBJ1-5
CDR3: CASSYSHNRLQPQHF
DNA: TGTGCCAGCAGTTACTCCCATAACAGGCTTCAGCCCCAGCATTTT

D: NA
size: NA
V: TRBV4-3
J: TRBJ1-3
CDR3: CASSPHGLALPKNTIYF
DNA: TGCGCCAGCAGCCCCCACGGGTTGGCCCTTCCGAAAAACACCATATATTTT

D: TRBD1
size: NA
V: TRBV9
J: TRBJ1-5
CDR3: CASRDRGTGDVGNQPQHF
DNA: TGTGCCAGCAGGGACCGGGGGACAGGGGACGTCGGCAATCAGCCCCAGCATTTT

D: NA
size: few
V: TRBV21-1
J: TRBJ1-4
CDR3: CASSTDRVGEGYNEKLFF
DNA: TGTGCCAGCAGCACGGACAGGGTAGGGGAAGGATATAATGAAAAACTGTTTTTT

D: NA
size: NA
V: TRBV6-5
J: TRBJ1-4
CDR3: CASSYSGGDNEKLFF
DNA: TGTGCCAGCAGTTACTCAGGAGGGGATAATGAAAAACTGTTTTTT

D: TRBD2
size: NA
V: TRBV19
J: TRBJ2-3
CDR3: CASKPFTGGATDTQYF
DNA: TGTGCCAGTAAACCCTTTACCGGGGGGGCCACAGATACGCAGTATTTT

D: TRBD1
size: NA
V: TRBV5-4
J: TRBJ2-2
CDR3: CASSTGENTGELFF
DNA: TGTGCCAGCTCAACAGGGGAAAACACCGGGGAGCTGTTTTTT

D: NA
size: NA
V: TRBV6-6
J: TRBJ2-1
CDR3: CASSYTGNHEQFF
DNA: TGTGCCAGCAGTTACACCGGGAATCATGAGCAGTTCTTC

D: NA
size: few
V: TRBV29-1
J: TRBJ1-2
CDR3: CSVGPGHYGYTF
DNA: TGCAGCGTTGGTCCAGGCCACTATGGCTACACCTTC

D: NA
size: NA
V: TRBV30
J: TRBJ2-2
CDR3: CAWSVQGGTGELFF
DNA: TGTGCCTGGAGTGTCCAGGGCGGCACCGGGGAGCTGTTTTTT